This T cell receptor (beta chain) was sequenced in a study of T cells in narcolepsy. Study-level background: Enrolled donors included narcolepsy type 1 or type 2 patients and healthy controls.

Trimming took 4 bases from V and 5 from J, leaving 8 bases between them. This CDR3 is built from 12 residues. CDR1 is SGDLS and CDR2 is YYNGEE in the germline V gene. Worth noting for this clone: The antigen is unknown.

TCRdb's table, derived via immunoSEQ multiplex PCR, lists solely in-frame clones and lacks some. The table lists tens of thousands of clones, roughly 90% of them singletons. Study-level points and caveats: Autoreactive clonotypes reportedly recurred in blood of same and different patients, not controls. Autoreactive HCRT-specific and TRIB2-specific clonotypes were marked in same-patient CSF-versus-blood CD4+ comparisons. Some memory CD4+ repertoires had no autoreactive clone sequences.

This sequence was found in a human donor with narcolepsy. The chain recombines TRBV9 with TRBJ2-3; a possible D gene is TRBD2 (6 bases). The sample was CD45RA- memory CD4+ T cells from PBMCs. The CDR3 DNA reads as TGTGCCAGCAGCCTCGGGGGAGATACGCAGTATTTT. Translation: CASSLGGDTQYF.